The 16 T cell receptor beta chains given below trace back to one sample, sequenced in a study of T cell repertoires in cytomegalovirus infection. The antigens these receptors bind are not known. TCRdb redid the calling of the reads with MiXCR, one entry per CDR3 protein. The sample has some 110,000 distinct CDR3 sequences, roughly a tenth seen once. The source material was PBMCs, sequenced either directly or after in vitro stimulation (not recorded which). The receptors shown here come from a human donor in good health (CMV status not recorded). Some clones in this sample may be carry-over from other donors' samples.

This clonotype appeared a few times. In nucleotides, the CDR3 is TGTGCCAGCAGTTACTCGAGGTCAGGGTCCTACGCCACTGAAGCTTTCTTT. This sequence encodes CASSYSRSGSYATEAFF. The V gene is TRBV6-5, the J gene TRBJ1-1; D may be TRBD1 (5 bases). V shed 0 bases and J shed 4 bases, with 18 bases lying between them. Germline values: CDR1 MNHEY, CDR2 SVGAGI. The CDR3 is made up of 17 amino acids.

V gene TRBV5-5 combines with J gene TRBJ2-1; D uncertain. Germline CDR1 is SGHKS and CDR2 is YYEKEE (reference sequence). With 0 bases removed from V and 5 bases from J, the gap between germline ends came to 6 bases. The CDR3 is 13 amino acids. The DNA of the CDR3 is TGTGCCAGCAGCTTGGGACCCGACAATGAGCAGTTCTTC. It codes for CASSLGPDNEQFF.

This clonotype was counted many times. The chain carries TRBV6-6 and TRBJ2-7, with 7 bases aligning to TRBD1. With 6 bases clipped from V and 3 bases from J, the junction kept 5 bases outside the gene matches. Germline CDR1 is MNHNY and CDR2 is SVGAGI (reference sequence). This CDR3 comprises 13 residues. The CDR3 protein is CASSGAGGYEQYF. The DNA of the CDR3 is TGTGCCAGCAGCGGGGCAGGGGGCTACGAGCAGTACTTC.

This clonotype was seen many times. V and J are TRBV7-8 and TRBJ2-1; D unresolved. Germline CDR1 is SGHVS and CDR2 is FQNEAQ. The V and J ends lost 8 bases and 4 bases respectively, with 9 bases between them. The CDR3 has 12 amino acids. This CDR3 reads CASFNAYNEQFF. The CDR3 DNA is TGTGCCAGCTTCAACGCGTACAATGAGCAGTTCTTC.

This clonotype has ten or more counts. The rearrangement links TRBV11-2 to TRBJ2-5; the D is unclear. Looked up from germline, CDR1 is SGHAT and CDR2 is FQNNGV. The CDR3 covers 15 residues. The ends were cut back, 1 base at V and 7 bases at J, with 16 bases in the middle. The CDR3 is CASSLGPDAKPTQYF. The CDR3 DNA sequence: TGTGCCAGCAGCTTAGGCCCGGACGCCAAGCCGACCCAGTACTTC.

This clonotype was seen more than once but under ten times. The chain employs TRBV7-8 and TRBJ2-1; D might be TRBD2 (5 bases). This CDR3 spans 16 amino acids. CDR1 and CDR2 (germline): SGHVS, FQNEAQ. Trimming took off 4 bases at V and 0 bases at J, with 13 bases between the two ends. This CDR3 reads CASSSRRGSSYNEQFF. CDR3 DNA: TGTGCCAGCAGCTCCCGGCGAGGGAGCTCCTACAATGAGCAGTTCTTC.

The chain has TRBV6-5 and TRBJ2-3, with 7 bases fitting TRBD1. Germline loops: CDR1 MNHEY, CDR2 SVGAGI. V lost 4 bases to trimming and J lost 0 bases; unmatched junction nucleotides: 1. There are 14 residues in the CDR3. The CDR3 spells CASSWGQSTDTQYF. CDR3 DNA: TGTGCCAGCAGTTGGGGACAGAGCACAGATACGCAGTATTTT.

The CDR3 DNA sequence: TGTGCCAGCATTCCAGCAGGAGTCCCCTACGAGCAGTACGTC. The encoded protein is CASIPAGVPYEQYV. V and J are TRBV6-1 and TRBJ2-7; D ambiguous. CDR3 length: 14 amino acids. The V and J ends lost 7 bases and 2 bases respectively, with 15 bases between them. The germline CDR1 and CDR2 sequences are MNHNS and SASEGT.

This clonotype occurred many times. CDR3 loop: CASRSRTGQNTEAFF. The DNA for the CDR3 is TGTGCCAGCAGGTCCAGAACGGGGCAGAACACTGAAGCTTTCTTT. The chain is built from TRBV7-2 and TRBJ1-1, with TRBD1 as a possible D gene (5 bases). This CDR3 region has 15 residues. Germline loops: CDR1 SGHTA, CDR2 FQGNSA. Trimming left V 6 bases short and J 1 base short, with 15 bases between.

This clonotype was found many times. The J gene is TRBJ1-3, the V gene TRBV7-8, with 7 bases aligning to TRBD1. The junction had 6 bases not matched to a gene; V was cut back by 4 bases and J by 0 bases. The CDR3 runs 16 residues. The V gene's germline CDR1 is SGHVS and CDR2 FQNEAQ. CDR3 sequence: CASSWGGQISGNTIYF. In DNA, the CDR3 is TGTGCCAGCAGCTGGGGGGGACAGATCTCTGGAAACACCATATATTTT.

The sample holds many counts of this clonotype. The gene calls are TRBV27 and TRBJ2-3; 11 bases fit TRBD1. This CDR3 comprises 16 residues. The germline V gene has CDR1 MNHEY and CDR2 SMNVEV (reference sequence). The trim removed 6 bases at V and 3 bases at J, leaving 8 bases unmatched. The CDR3 nucleotides read TGTGCCAGCAGCCGGACAGGGGGCGCCTCGACAGATACGCAGTATTTT. This encodes CASSRTGGASTDTQYF.

This clonotype came up many times. The chain has TRBV7-2 and TRBJ2-5; D is perhaps TRBD2 (5 bases). The CDR3 extends over 16 amino acids. V lost 1 base to trimming and J lost 2 bases, with 14 bases between them. Germline V gene lookup returns CDR1 SGHTA and CDR2 FQGNSA. The CDR3 nucleotides are TGTGCCAGCAGCTTAGTTGGAGGAGGTTCGCAAGAGACCCAGTACTTC. Translating it yields CASSLVGGGSQETQYF.

The rearrangement uses TRBV5-4 and TRBJ1-3, with no clear D. The CDR3 loop spans 13 amino acids. CDR1 SGHNT and CDR2 YYREEE come from the germline V gene (reference sequence). Here the CDR3 reads CAARGSSGNTIYF. CDR3 DNA: TGTGCGGCCCGGGGATCCTCTGGAAACACCATATATTTT.

A word on this clonotype: This may be a read error: a much more frequent sequence differs by one nucleotide. The V and J genes are TRBV6-6 and TRBJ2-5; no firm D call. The CDR3 covers 11 residues. In germline, CDR1 is MNHNY, CDR2 SVGAGI (reference sequence). The V and J ends lost 2 bases and 4 bases respectively, with 2 bases between them. CDR3 region: CASSYRETQYF. CDR3 bases: TGTGCCAGCAGTTACCGAGAGACCCAGTACTTC.

This clonotype was seen ten or more times. The rearrangement links TRBV7-2 to TRBJ1-3; D is possibly TRBD1 (6 bases). The length of the CDR3 is 15 residues. CDR1 and CDR2 (germline): SGHTA, FQGNSA. V lost 5 bases to trimming and J lost 4 bases, with 15 bases between them. The CDR3 region is CASSPYRVAGNTIYF. CDR3 nucleotides: TGTGCCAGCAGCCCATACAGGGTCGCCGGAAACACCATATATTTT.

This clonotype has ten or more counts. The rearrangement links TRBV7-8 to TRBJ2-2; 8 bases fit TRBD2. Germline V gene data show CDR1 as SGHVS and CDR2 as FQNEAQ. Trimming removed 5 bases from V and 6 bases from J; junction bases left unmatched: 14. The CDR3 loop spans 17 amino acids. CDR3 region: CASSPGAGVGFAGELFF. The CDR3 nucleotides are TGTGCCAGCAGCCCGGGAGCGGGAGTGGGGTTTGCCGGGGAGCTGTTTTTT.